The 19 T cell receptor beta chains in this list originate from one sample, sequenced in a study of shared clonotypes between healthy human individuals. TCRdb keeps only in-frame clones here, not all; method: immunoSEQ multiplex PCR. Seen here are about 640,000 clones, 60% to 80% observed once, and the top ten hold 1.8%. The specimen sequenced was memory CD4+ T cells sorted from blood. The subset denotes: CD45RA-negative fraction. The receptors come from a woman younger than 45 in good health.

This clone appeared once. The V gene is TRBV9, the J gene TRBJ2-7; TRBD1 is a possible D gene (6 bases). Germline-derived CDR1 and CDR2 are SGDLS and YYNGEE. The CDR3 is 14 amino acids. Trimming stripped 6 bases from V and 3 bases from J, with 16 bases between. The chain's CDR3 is CASNPGRGFYEQYF. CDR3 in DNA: TGTGCCAGCAACCCGGGCAGGGGATTCTACGAGCAGTACTTC. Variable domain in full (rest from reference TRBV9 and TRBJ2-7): DSGVTQTPKHLITATGQRVTLRCSPRSGDLSVYWYQQSLDQGLQFLIQYYNGEERAKGNILERFSAQQFPDLHSELNLSSLELGDSALYFCASNPGRGFYEQYFGPGTRLTVT.

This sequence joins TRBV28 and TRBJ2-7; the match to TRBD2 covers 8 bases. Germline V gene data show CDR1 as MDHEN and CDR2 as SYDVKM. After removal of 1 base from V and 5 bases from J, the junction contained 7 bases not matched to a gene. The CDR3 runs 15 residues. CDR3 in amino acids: CASSLSAIAGNEQYF. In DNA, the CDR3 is TGTGCCAGCAGTTTATCGGCCATAGCGGGAAACGAGCAGTACTTC.

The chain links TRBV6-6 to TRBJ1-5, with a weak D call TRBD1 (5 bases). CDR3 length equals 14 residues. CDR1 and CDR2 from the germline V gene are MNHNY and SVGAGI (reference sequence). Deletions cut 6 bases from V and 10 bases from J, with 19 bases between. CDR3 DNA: TGTGCCAGCAGCCCCGCGCAGGAGGGGTTTCCCCAGCATTTT. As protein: CASSPAQEGFPQHF.

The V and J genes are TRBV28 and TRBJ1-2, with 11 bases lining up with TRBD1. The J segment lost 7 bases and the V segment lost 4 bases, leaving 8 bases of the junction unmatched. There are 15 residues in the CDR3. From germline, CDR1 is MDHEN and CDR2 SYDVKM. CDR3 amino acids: CASSSGQGAGGGYTF. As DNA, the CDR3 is TGTGCCAGCAGTTCCGGACAGGGGGCAGGGGGTGGCTACACCTTC.

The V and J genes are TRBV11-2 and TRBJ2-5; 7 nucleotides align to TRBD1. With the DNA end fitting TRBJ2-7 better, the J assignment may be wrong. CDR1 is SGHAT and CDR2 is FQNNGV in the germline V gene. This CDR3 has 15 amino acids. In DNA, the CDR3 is TGTGCCAGCAGCTTAGAGGTGACAGGGCCCTACGAGCAGTACTTC. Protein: CASSLEVTGPYEQYF.

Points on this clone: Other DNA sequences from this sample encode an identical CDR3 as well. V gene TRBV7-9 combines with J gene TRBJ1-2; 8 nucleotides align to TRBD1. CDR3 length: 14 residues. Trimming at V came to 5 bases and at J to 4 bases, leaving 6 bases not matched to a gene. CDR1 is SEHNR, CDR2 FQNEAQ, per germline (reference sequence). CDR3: CASSLRQGTYGYTF. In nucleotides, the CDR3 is TGTGCCAGCAGCCTAAGACAGGGGACCTATGGCTACACCTTC.

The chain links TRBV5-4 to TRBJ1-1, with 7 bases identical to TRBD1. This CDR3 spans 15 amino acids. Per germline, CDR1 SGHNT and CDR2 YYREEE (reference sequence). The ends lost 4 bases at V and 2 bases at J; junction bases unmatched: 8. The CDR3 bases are TGTGCCAGCAGCGCTAACCGGGACAGAAACACTGAAGCTTTCTTT. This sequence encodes CASSANRDRNTEAFF.

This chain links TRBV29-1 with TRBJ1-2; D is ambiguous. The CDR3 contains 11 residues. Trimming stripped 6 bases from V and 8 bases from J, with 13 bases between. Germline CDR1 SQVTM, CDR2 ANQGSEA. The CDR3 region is CSVWMRQGYTF. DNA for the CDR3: TGCAGCGTATGGATGCGGCAGGGCTACACCTTC.

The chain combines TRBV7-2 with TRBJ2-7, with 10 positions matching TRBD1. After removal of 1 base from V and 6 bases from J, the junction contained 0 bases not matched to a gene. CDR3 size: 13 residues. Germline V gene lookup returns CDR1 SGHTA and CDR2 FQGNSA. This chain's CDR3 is CASSLGTGGEQYF. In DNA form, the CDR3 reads TGTGCCAGCAGCTTAGGGACAGGGGGCGAGCAGTACTTC.

CDR3 sequence (DNA): TGTGCCAGCACCACTGGGGTTTCCTACGAGCAGTACTTC. Translation: CASTTGVSYEQYF. V usage is TRBV19 and J usage is TRBJ2-5; D ambiguous. The J call is doubtful: the DNA matches TRBJ2-7 better. Germline CDR1 LNHDA, CDR2 SQIVND (reference sequence). This CDR3 comprises 13 residues.

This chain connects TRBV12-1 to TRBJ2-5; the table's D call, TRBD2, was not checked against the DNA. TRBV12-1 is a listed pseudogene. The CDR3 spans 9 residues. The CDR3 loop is CASSSPVDF. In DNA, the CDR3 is TGTGCCAGCAGCTCCCCGGTTGACTTC.

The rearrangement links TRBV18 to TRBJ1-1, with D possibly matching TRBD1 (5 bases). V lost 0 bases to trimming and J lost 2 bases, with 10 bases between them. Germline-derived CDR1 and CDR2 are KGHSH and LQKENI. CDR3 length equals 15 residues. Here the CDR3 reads CASSPPVTVNTEAFF. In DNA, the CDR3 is TGTGCCAGCTCACCACCGGTGACAGTTAACACTGAAGCTTTCTTT.

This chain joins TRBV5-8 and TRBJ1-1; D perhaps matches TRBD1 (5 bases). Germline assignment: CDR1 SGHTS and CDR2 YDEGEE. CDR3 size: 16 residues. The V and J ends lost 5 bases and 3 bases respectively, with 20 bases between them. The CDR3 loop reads CASSGRGSPRDTEAFF. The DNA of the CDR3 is TGTGCCAGCAGTGGTCGGGGGAGTCCAAGGGACACTGAAGCTTTCTTT.

The DNA for the CDR3 is TGTGCCAGCAGCCAAGTATCCCAGACGAACACTGAAGCTTTCTTT. This translates into CASSQVSQTNTEAFF. The chain has TRBV7-2 and TRBJ1-1; D is undetermined. The V end was cut by 5 bases, the J end by 1 base, with 14 bases between. CDR3 length: 15 residues. CDR1 SGHTA and CDR2 FQGNSA come from the germline V gene.

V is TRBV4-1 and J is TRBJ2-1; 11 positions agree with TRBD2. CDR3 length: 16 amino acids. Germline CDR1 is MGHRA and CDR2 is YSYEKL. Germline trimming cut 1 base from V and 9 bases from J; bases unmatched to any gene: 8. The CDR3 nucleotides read TGCGCCAGCAGCCAAGTCATAGCGGGAGGGCCCGGTGAGCAGTTCTTC. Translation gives CASSQVIAGGPGEQFF.

Written as DNA, the CDR3 is TGCGCCAGCAGCCCGGGACTAGCGGGGGTGGAGACCCAGTACTTC. It yields the protein CASSPGLAGVETQYF. The chain couples TRBV10-2 to TRBJ2-5, with 14 bases aligning to TRBD2. The V segment lost 6 bases and the J segment 5 bases; nucleotides outside the gene matches: 5. From germline, CDR1 is WSHSY and CDR2 SAAADI. This CDR3 spans 15 amino acids.

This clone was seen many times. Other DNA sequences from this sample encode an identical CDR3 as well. The CDR3, as DNA: TGTGCCAGCAGCTTTAGGTCCTACGAGCAGTACTTC. Protein: CASSFRSYEQYF. The chain links TRBV13 to TRBJ2-7; no clear D. Trimming removed 3 bases at V and 1 base at J, with 4 bases between. The CDR3 contains 12 residues. The germline V gene has CDR1 PRHDT and CDR2 FYEKMQ (reference sequence).

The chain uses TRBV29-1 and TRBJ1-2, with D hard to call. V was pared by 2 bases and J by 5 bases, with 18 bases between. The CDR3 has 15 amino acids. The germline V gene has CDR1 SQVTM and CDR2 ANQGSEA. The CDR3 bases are TGCAGCGTTGAACACCATTGGACGGCAGGTTATGGCTACACCTTC. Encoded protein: CSVEHHWTAGYGYTF.

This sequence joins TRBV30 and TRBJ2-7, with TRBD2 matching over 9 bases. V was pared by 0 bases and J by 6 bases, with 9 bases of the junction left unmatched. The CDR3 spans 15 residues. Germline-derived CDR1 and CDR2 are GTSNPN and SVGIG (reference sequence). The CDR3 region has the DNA TGTGCCTGGAGTGTAGGGACTAGCCGTCTTTCCGAGCAGTACTTC. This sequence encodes CAWSVGTSRLSEQYF. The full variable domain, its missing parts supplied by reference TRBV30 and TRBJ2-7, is SQTIHQWPATLVQPVGSPLSLECTVEGTSNPNLYWYRQAAGRGLQLLFYSVGIGQISSEVPQNLSASRPQDRQFILSSKKLLLSDSGFYLCAWSVGTSRLSEQYFGPGTRLTVT.